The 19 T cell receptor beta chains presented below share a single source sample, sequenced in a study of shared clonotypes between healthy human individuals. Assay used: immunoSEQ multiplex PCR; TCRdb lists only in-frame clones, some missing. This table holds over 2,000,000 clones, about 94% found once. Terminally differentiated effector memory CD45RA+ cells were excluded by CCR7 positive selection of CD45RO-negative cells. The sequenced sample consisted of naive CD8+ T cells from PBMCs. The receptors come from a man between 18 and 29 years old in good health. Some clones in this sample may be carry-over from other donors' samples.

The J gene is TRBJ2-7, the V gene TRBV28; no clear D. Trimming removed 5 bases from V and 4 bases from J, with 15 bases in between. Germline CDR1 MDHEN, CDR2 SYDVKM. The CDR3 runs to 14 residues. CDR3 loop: CASSLRLKIYEQYF. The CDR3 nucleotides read TGTGCCAGCAGTCTCCGCCTTAAAATTTACGAGCAGTACTTC.

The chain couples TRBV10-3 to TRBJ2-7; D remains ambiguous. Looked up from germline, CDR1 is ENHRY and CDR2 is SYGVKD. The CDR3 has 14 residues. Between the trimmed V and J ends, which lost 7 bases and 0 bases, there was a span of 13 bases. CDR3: CAITNPGSSYEQYF. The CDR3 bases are TGTGCCATCACCAACCCCGGGTCCTCCTACGAGCAGTACTTC.

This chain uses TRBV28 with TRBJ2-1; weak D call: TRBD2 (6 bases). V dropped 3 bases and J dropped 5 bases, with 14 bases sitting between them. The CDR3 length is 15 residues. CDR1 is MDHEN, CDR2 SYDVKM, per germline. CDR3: CASSLGGWSNNEQFF. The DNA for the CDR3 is TGTGCCAGCAGTTTGGGGGGTTGGTCCAACAATGAGCAGTTCTTC.

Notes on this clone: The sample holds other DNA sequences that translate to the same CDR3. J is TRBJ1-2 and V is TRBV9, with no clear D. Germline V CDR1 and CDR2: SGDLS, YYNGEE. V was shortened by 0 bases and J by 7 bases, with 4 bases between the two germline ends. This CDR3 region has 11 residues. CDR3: CASSVGSGYTF. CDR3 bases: TGTGCCAGCAGCGTAGGGTCTGGCTACACCTTC.

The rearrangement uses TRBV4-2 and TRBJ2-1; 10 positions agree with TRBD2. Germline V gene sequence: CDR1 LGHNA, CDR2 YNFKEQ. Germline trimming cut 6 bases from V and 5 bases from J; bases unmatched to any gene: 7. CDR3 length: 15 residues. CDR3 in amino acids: CASRLNSGRNNEQFF. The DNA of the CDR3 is TGTGCCAGCAGGTTAAATAGCGGGAGGAACAATGAGCAGTTCTTC.

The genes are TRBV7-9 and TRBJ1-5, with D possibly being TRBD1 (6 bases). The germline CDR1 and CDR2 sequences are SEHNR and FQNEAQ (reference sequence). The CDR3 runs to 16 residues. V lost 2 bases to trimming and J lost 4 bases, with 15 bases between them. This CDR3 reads CASSLNEEGGNQPQHF. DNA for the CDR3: TGTGCCAGCAGCTTAAACGAGGAAGGGGGTAATCAGCCCCAGCATTTT.

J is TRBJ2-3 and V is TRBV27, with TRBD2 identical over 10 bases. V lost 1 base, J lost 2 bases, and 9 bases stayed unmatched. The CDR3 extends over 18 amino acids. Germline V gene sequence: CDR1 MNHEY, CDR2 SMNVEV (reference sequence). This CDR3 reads CASSLLPSGSGVTDTQYF. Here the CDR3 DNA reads TGTGCCAGCAGTTTATTACCTAGCGGGAGCGGGGTCACAGATACGCAGTATTTT.

CDR3: CASSKAGLAGSLNTGELFF. In nucleotides, the CDR3 is TGTGCCAGCAGCAAAGCGGGACTAGCGGGGAGCTTGAACACCGGGGAGCTGTTTTTT. This sequence joins TRBV21-1 and TRBJ2-2; the table's TRBD2 call for D was not verified on the DNA. TRBV21-1 constitutes a pseudogene. CDR3 size: 19 residues.

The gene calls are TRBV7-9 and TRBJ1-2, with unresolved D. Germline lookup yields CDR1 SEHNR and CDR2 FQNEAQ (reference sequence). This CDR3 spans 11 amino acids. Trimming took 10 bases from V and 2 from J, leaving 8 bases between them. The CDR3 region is CATPENYGYTF. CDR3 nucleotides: TGTGCCACCCCCGAAAACTATGGCTACACCTTC. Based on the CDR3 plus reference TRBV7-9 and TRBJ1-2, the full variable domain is DTGVSQNPRHKITKRGQNVTFRCDPISEHNRLYWYRQTLGQGPEFLTYFQNEAQLEKSRLLSDRFSAERPKGSFSTLEIQRTEQGDSAMYLCATPENYGYTFGSGTRLTVV.

Written as DNA, the CDR3 is TGTGCCAGCAGCTTAGGAGTTCTAAATGAGCAGTTCTTC. Translation gives CASSLGVLNEQFF. This sequence joins TRBV11-2 and TRBJ2-1; no definite D call. Germline lookup yields CDR1 SGHAT and CDR2 FQNNGV. The CDR3 contains 13 residues. V lost 1 base, J lost 7 bases, and 8 bases lay in between. Drawing the rest from reference TRBV11-2 and TRBJ2-1, the complete variable domain is EAGVAQSPRYKIIEKRQSVAFWCNPISGHATLYWYQQILGQGPKLLIQFQNNGVVDDSQLPKDRFSAERLKGVDSTLKIQPAKLEDSAVYLCASSLGVLNEQFFGPGTRLTVL.

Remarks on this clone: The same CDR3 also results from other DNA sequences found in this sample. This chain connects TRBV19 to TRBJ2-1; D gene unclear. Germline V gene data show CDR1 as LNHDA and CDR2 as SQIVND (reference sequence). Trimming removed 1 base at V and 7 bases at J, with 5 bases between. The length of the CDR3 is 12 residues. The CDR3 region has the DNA TGTGCCAGTAGTATAGCGTCGAATGAGCAGTTCTTC. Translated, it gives CASSIASNEQFF.

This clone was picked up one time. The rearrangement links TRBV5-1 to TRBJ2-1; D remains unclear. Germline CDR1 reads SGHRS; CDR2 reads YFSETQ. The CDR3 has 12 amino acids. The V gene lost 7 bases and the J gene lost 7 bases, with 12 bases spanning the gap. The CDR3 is CASRNDRNEQFF. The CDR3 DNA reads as TGCGCCAGCCGCAACGACCGGAATGAGCAGTTCTTC.

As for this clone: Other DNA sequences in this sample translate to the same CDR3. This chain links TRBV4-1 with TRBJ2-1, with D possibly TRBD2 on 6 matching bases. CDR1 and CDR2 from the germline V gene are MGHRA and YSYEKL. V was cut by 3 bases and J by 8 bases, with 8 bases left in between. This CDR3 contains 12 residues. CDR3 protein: CASSHRGDEQFF. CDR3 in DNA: TGCGCCAGCAGCCACCGCGGGGATGAGCAGTTCTTC.

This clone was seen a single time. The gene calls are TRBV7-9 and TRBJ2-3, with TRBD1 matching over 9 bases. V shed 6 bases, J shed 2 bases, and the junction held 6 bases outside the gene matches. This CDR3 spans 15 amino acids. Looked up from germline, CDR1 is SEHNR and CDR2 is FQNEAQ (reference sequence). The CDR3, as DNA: TGTGCCAGCAGACATGGGACAGGGAACACAGATACGCAGTATTTT. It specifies CASRHGTGNTDTQYF.

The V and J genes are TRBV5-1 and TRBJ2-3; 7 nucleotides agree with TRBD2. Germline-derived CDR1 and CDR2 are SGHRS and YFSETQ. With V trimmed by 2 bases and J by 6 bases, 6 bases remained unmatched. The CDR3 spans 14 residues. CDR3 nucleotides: TGCGCCAGCAGCTTACGGACTAGTTTGGATACGCAGTATTTT. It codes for CASSLRTSLDTQYF.

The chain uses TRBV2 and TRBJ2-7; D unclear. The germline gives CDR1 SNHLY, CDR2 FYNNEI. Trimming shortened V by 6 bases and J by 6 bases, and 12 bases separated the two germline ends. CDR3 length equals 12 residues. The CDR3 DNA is TGTGCCAGCAGGGCCGTTACTGGCGAGCAGTACTTC. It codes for CASRAVTGEQYF.

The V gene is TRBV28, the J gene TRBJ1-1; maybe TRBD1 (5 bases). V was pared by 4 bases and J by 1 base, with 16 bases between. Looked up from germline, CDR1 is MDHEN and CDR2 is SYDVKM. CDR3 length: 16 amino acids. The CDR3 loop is CASSSGRRGANTEAFF. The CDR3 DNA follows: TGTGCCAGCAGTTCAGGACGCCGAGGGGCGAACACTGAAGCTTTCTTT.

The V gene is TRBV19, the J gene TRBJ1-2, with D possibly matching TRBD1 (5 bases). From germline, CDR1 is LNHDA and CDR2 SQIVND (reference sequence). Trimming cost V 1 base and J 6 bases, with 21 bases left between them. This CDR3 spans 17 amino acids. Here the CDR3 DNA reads TGTGCCAGTAGTATAGGGTGGTACGGCAGGGAGACGAATGGCTACACCTTC. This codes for CASSIGWYGRETNGYTF.

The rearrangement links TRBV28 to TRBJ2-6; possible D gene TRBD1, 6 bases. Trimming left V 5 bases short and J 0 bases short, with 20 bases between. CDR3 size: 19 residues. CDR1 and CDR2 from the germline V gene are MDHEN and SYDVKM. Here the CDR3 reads CASSQGTLWRTSGANVLTF. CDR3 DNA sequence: TGTGCCAGCAGTCAGGGGACGCTCTGGAGGACCTCTGGGGCCAACGTCCTGACTTTC.